The 10 T cell receptor beta chains presented below share a single source sample, sequenced in a study of CD8 T cells in ankylosing spondylitis. General observations from the study: Apparently characteristic of ankylosing spondylitis blood was a TCR beta motif (eight highly homologous variants).

TCRdb itself ran the 5' RACE reads through MiXCR, one entry per CDR3 protein. The sample carries a few hundred thousand distinct CDR3 sequences, 15% to 20% recorded once. Their antigens remain unidentified. What was sequenced was blood, either unsorted or a sorted T cell fraction (not recorded which). These receptors were collected from a male donor with ankylosing spondylitis.

This clonotype was seen a few times. The chain carries TRBV12-3 or TRBV12-4 and TRBJ2-7; 10 nucleotides agree with TRBD1. The ends lost 6 bases at V and 4 bases at J; junction bases unmatched: 6. This CDR3 spans 14 amino acids. CDR3 sequence reads: CASRRTGGIYEQYF. DNA of the CDR3: TGTGCCAGCAGACGGACAGGGGGGATTTACGAGCAGTACTTC.

At least ten counts were recorded for this clonotype. The chain recombines TRBV3-1 with TRBJ1-1; no clear D gene. Germline-derived CDR1 and CDR2 are LGHDT and YNNKEL (reference sequence). The CDR3 has 12 residues. Trimming shortened V by 3 bases and J by 0 bases, and 2 bases separated the two germline ends. The CDR3 sequence: CASSQVNTEAFF. CDR3 DNA sequence: TGTGCCAGCAGCCAGGTGAACACTGAAGCTTTCTTT.

This clonotype showed up just a few times. CDR3 sequence reads: CSARGSSYEQYF. The CDR3 DNA is TGCAGTGCTAGAGGGAGCTCCTACGAGCAGTACTTC. The chain links TRBV20-1 to TRBJ2-7, with D unclear. This CDR3 has 12 residues. The V end lost 1 base, the J end lost 0 bases, and 4 bases lay between the germline ends. The V gene's germline CDR1 is DFQATT and CDR2 SNEGSKA (reference sequence).

A few counts support this clonotype. The J gene is TRBJ2-1, the V gene TRBV7-2, with 7 bases lining up with TRBD2. J lost 12 bases, V lost 5 bases, and 10 bases had no gene match. The CDR3 is 13 residues long. Germline CDR1 reads SGHTA; CDR2 reads FQGNSA. The CDR3 sequence is CASSTATTSLQFF. In DNA, the CDR3 is TGTGCCAGCAGCACTGCAACGACTAGCTTGCAGTTCTTC. Full variable domain (rest looked up from reference TRBV7-2 and TRBJ2-1): GAGVSQSPSNKVTEKGKDVELRCDPISGHTALYWYRQSLGQGLEFLIYFQGNSAPDKSGLPSDRFSAERTGGSVSTLTIQRTQQEDSAVYLCASSTATTSLQFFGPGTRLTVL.

V gene TRBV5-5 combines with J gene TRBJ2-5; D possibly corresponds to TRBD2 (6 bases). V was clipped by 6 bases and J by 7 bases, with 22 bases between them. Germline CDR1 SGHKS, CDR2 YYEKEE (reference sequence). The CDR3 has 15 residues. CDR3 protein: CASMKDGGGFGTQYF. CDR3 in DNA: TGTGCCAGCATGAAAGACGGGGGAGGTTTTGGGACCCAGTACTTC.

This clonotype was counted only a few times. V usage is TRBV20-1 and J usage is TRBJ2-1; D is uncertain. The CDR3 runs to 15 residues. Germline V gives CDR1 DFQATT, CDR2 SNEGSKA (reference sequence). Deletions cut 6 bases from V and 4 bases from J, with 19 bases between. CDR3 DNA sequence: TGCAGTGCCTCCTTCTCTCCCGGACCTTACAATGAGCAGTTCTTC. The encoded protein is CSASFSPGPYNEQFF.

This rearrangement joins TRBV24-1 to TRBJ2-2; D is unresolved. This CDR3 has 12 residues. Deletions cut 4 bases from V and 5 bases from J, with 4 bases between. Germline V gives CDR1 KGHDR, CDR2 SFDVKD. The CDR3 DNA follows: TGTGCCACCAGTGAACAGACCGGGGAGCTGTTTTTT. Protein: CATSEQTGELFF.

The V call is TRBV28, the J call TRBJ1-5; tentatively, D is TRBD1 (5 bases). The CDR3 length is 16 residues. Trimming stripped 3 bases from V and 1 base from J, with 13 bases between. Germline CDR1 MDHEN, CDR2 SYDVKM. Written as DNA, the CDR3 is TGTGCCAGCAGTTTGGGGAGGGCAGGGAGCAATCAGCCCCAGCATTTT. It translates to CASSLGRAGSNQPQHF.

This chain uses TRBV6-1 with TRBJ2-2; D not certain. Trimming took off 6 bases at V and 6 bases at J, with 17 bases between the two ends. CDR1 and CDR2 from the germline V gene are MNHNS and SASEGT. The CDR3 consists of 15 residues. The CDR3 loop reads CASRPSVRRAGELFF. For the CDR3, the DNA is TGTGCCAGCAGACCCTCCGTAAGGAGAGCCGGGGAGCTGTTTTTT.

V gene TRBV5-1 combines with J gene TRBJ2-1, with 7 nucleotides matching TRBD2. V trimming: 7 bases; J trimming: 7 bases; junction bases outside the gene matches: 14. Per the germline V gene, CDR1 is SGHRS and CDR2 is YFSETQ. CDR3 length: 15 residues. The CDR3 sequence is CASAEGGRVSNEQFF. CDR3 nucleotide sequence: TGCGCCAGCGCGGAAGGAGGGAGGGTATCGAATGAGCAGTTCTTC.